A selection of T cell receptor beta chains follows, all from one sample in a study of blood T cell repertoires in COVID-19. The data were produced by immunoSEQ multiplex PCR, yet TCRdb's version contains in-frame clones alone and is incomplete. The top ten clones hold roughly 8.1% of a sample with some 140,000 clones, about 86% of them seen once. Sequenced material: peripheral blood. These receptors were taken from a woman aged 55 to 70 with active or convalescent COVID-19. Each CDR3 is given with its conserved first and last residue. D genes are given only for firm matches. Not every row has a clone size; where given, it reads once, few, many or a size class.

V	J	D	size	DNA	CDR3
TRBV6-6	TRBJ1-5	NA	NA	TGTGCCAGCACCCGGGGGAGGTTTAGCAATCAGCCCCAGCATTTT	CASTRGRFSNQPQHF
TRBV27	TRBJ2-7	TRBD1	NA	TGTGCCAGCAGTTCCCGGACAGGGCATAGAACCTACGAGCAGTACTTC	CASSSRTGHRTYEQYF
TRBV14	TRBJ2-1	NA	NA	TGTGCCAGCAGCCAGTATGCTACCCAGGGTGAGCAGTTCTTC	CASSQYATQGEQFF
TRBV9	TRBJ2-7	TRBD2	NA	TGTGCCAGCAGCGTAGCGGGCGGGAGCGACGAGCAGTACTTC	CASSVAGGSDEQYF
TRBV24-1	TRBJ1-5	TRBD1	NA	TGTGCCACCAGTGGCCCCTGGAGGGGGCGCCAGCCCCAGCATTTT	CATSGPWRGRQPQHF
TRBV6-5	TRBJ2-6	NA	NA	TGTGCCAGCGAGAGCTCTGGGGCCAACGTCCTGACTTTC	CASESSGANVLTF
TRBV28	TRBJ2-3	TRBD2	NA	TGTGCCAGCAAACCTATCCGGGACTACTCAGATACGCAGTATTTT	CASKPIRDYSDTQYF
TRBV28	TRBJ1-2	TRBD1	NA	TGTGCCAGCAGTAGTCTGGGACAGGTAAACTATGGCTACACCTTC	CASSSLGQVNYGYTF
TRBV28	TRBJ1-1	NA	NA	TGTGCCAGCAGTTTAATTTCCGGGTTTGAAGGGAACACTGAAGCTTTCTTT	CASSLISGFEGNTEAFF
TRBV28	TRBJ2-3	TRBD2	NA	TGTGCCAGCAGAAGGGGCGGACTAGCGGGAGGGAGAGATACGCAGTATTTT	CASRRGGLAGGRDTQYF
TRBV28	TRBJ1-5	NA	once	TGTGCCAGCAGTACACCCCATATTGTTCTCCATCAGCCCCAGCATTTT	CASSTPHIVLHQPQHF
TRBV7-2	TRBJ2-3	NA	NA	TGTGCCAGCAGCTTAGCACTAAACACAGATACGCAGTATTTT	CASSLALNTDTQYF
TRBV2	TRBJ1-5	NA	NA	TGTGCCAGCGGGGGGAGGGTTGTTAATGGCAATCAGCCCCAGCATTTT	CASGGRVVNGNQPQHF
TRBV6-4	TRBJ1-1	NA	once	TGTGCCAGCAGTGACCTAGGGAGCACTGAAGCTTTCTTT	CASSDLGSTEAFF
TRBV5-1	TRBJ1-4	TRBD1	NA	TGCGCCAGCAGCCTAGGACAGGCAACTAATGAAAAACTGTTTTTT	CASSLGQATNEKLFF
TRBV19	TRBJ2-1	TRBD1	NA	TGTGCCAGTGGATCGGACAGGGGCTCCTACAATGAGCAGTTCTTC	CASGSDRGSYNEQFF
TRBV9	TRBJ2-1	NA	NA	TGTGCCAGCAGCGTAGAGTGGCGAGGTGAGCAGTTCTTC	CASSVEWRGEQFF
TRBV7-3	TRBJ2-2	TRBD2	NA	TGTGCCAGCAGCCCCGGGACTAGTCAGTCCGGGGAGCTGTTTTTT	CASSPGTSQSGELFF
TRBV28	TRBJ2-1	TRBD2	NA	TGTGCCAGCAGTAGCGGGAGGGCGATCGGTGAGCAGTTCTTC	CASSSGRAIGEQFF
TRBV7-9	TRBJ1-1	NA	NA	TGTGCCAGCAGACCGCGCGGAACTGCTATCATGAACACTGAAGCTTTCTTT	CASRPRGTAIMNTEAFF
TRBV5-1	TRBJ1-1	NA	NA	TGCGCCAGCAGCTTGGATACCAGATACACTGAAGCTTTCTTT	CASSLDTRYTEAFF
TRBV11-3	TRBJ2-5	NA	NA	TGTGCCAGCAGCTTAGATCGGGAGACCCAGTACTTC	CASSLDRETQYF
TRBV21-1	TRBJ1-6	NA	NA	TGTGCCAGAAGCATTAAGAGTTCACCCCTCCACTTT	CARSIKSSPLHF
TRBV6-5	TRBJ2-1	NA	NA	TGTGCCAGCAGTTCCCCTCCCAGGGTCTTTGAGCAGTTCTTC	CASSSPPRVFEQFF
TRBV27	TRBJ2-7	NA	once	TGTGCCAGCAGTTTATCGCCCGGGAGAGAGCAGTACTTC	CASSLSPGREQYF
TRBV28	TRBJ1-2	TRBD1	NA	TGTGCCAGCAGTTTAGGACAGGGCATTGGCTACACCTTC	CASSLGQGIGYTF
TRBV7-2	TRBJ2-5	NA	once	TGTGCCAGCAGCTTGACATTACAAGAGACCCAGTACTTC	CASSLTLQETQYF
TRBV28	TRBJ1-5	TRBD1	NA	TGTGCCAGCAGTCTTCCGGGACAGGTCCTCTCTTTT	CASSLPGQVLSF
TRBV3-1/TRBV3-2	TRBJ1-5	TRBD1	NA	TGTGCCAGCAGCCAGAGATCTGGGACAGGGGGCAATCAGCCCCAGCATTTT	CASSQRSGTGGNQPQHF
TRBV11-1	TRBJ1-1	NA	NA	TGTGCCAGCAGCTTAGGTTTTCAGAACACTGAAGCTTTCTTT	CASSLGFQNTEAFF
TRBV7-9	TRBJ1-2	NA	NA	TGTGCCAGCAGCCTACCATTGCAGGCCGAAGGCTACACCTTC	CASSLPLQAEGYTF
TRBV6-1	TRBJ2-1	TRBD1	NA	TGTGCCAGCAGTGAACAAGGGACAGCCAATGAGCAGTTCTTC	CASSEQGTANEQFF
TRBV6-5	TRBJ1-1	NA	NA	TGTGCCAGCACCAAGCCTTCGTTTGGTGGTGCTGAAGCTTTCTTT	CASTKPSFGGAEAFF